This T cell receptor beta chain stems from a study of shared clonotypes between healthy human individuals. Study as a whole: Per-donor plates numbered three CD4 naive, three CD4 memory, two CD8 naive and one CD8 memory. Study-wide points: Clonotypes which were not shared had lower generation probabilities than clonotypes that all four donors shared. In several donors, around 5.5% of naive CD4 clonotypes appeared in common.

Genomic DNA belonging to each subset was distributed in equal measure over several immunoSEQ plates. The protocol was immunoSEQ multiplex PCR, while the TCRdb copy is restricted to in-frame clones and leaves out a portion. Of under 1,900,000 clones listed, around 98.5% are singletons. Comment on this clone: Its specificity is unknown. Other DNA sequences from this sample encode an identical CDR3 as well.

The CDR3 runs to 14 residues. The germline V gene has CDR1 MDHEN and CDR2 SYDVKM. Trimming shortened V by 2 bases and J by 0 bases, and 5 bases separated the two germline ends. Input material: naive CD4+ T cells sorted from blood. Subset here: CD45RA+ positively selected. This TCR derives from a young man in good health. The V and J genes are TRBV28 and TRBJ2-1, with D possibly called TRBD1 or TRBD2 (5 bases each). CDR3 bases: TGTGCCAGCAGTTTAGGGGGCTCCTACAATGAGCAGTTCTTC. Its protein product is CASSLGGSYNEQFF.